This T cell receptor (beta chain) was identified in a study of control samples from healthy donors and cancer patients. TCRdb's table, derived via immunoSEQ multiplex PCR, lists solely in-frame clones and lacks some. The sample lists some 130,000 clones, roughly 92% occurring once. Per germline, CDR1 SGHDT and CDR2 YYEEEE. V trimming: 2 bases; J trimming: 3 bases; junction bases outside the gene matches: 1. CDR3 size: 13 residues. The chain recombines TRBV5-6 with TRBJ2-5, with 7 bases aligning to TRBD2. The clonotype was recovered from a man between 18 and 35 years old in good health. Source material: blood. CDR3 loop: CASSFGGKETQYF. The CDR3 DNA follows: TGTGCCAGCAGCTTCGGGGGGAAAGAGACCCAGTACTTC.